Following are 10 T cell receptor beta chains from one sample sequenced in a study of blood T cell repertoires in COVID-19. Clones were read by immunoSEQ multiplex PCR, and TCRdb kept only the in-frame ones, dropping some. The sample lists about 250,000 clones; roughly 80% were seen once. Input material: peripheral blood. These receptors were taken from a woman of 80 years or more with acute or convalescent COVID-19.

This rearrangement joins TRBV7-6 to TRBJ1-2; a possible D gene is TRBD1 (5 bases). The V and J ends lost 5 bases and 4 bases respectively, with 11 bases between them. In germline, CDR1 is SGHVS, CDR2 FNYEAQ. The CDR3 sequence is 13 residues long. The CDR3 bases are TGTGCCAGCAGCCGGGGGGGTGGCTATGGCTACACCTTC. Encoded protein: CASSRGGGYGYTF.

The gene calls are TRBV7-2 and TRBJ1-5; no clear D. The CDR3 consists of 14 residues. Trimming pared 5 bases from V and 6 bases from J, leaving 14 bases between. Germline CDR1 is SGHTA and CDR2 is FQGNSA. The CDR3 loop is CASSADRGPQPQHF. CDR3 nucleotide sequence: TGTGCCAGCAGCGCCGACCGCGGGCCTCAGCCCCAGCATTTT.

The CDR3 is CASSLDRGGNYGYTF. The CDR3 nucleotides are TGTGCCAGCAGCTTGGACAGGGGAGGAAACTATGGCTACACCTTC. The chain employs TRBV7-2 and TRBJ1-2, with 9 bases aligning to TRBD1. Looked up from germline, CDR1 is SGHTA and CDR2 is FQGNSA. The CDR3 length is 15 residues. V shed 3 bases and J 2 bases; nucleotides not matched to a gene: 4.

V gene TRBV9 combines with J gene TRBJ2-1; 10 bases line up with TRBD2. The J segment lost 5 bases and the V segment lost 0 bases, leaving 5 bases of the junction unmatched. The germline gives CDR1 SGDLS, CDR2 YYNGEE. The CDR3 contains 16 residues. The CDR3 coding sequence is TGTGCCAGCAGCGTAGGTCCAGCGGGAGGGAACAATGAGCAGTTCTTC. Translation gives CASSVGPAGGNNEQFF.

This clone was recorded once. The chain is built from TRBV5-4 and TRBJ2-1; 7 nucleotides match TRBD1. V was clipped by 3 bases and J by 0 bases; unmatched bases: 6. The CDR3 spans 16 residues. Germline CDR1 SGHNT, CDR2 YYREEE (reference sequence). CDR3 DNA: TGTGCCAGCAGCTGGGGGACAGCGAGCTCCTACAATGAGCAGTTCTTC. This gives the protein CASSWGTASSYNEQFF. Full variable domain (missing parts from reference TRBV5-4 and TRBJ2-1): ETGVTQSPTHLIKTRGQQVTLRCSSQSGHNTVSWYQQALGQGPQFIFQYYREEENGRGNFPPRFSGLQFPNYSSELNVNALELDDSALYLCASSWGTASSYNEQFFGPGTRLTVL.

This rearrangement joins TRBV28 to TRBJ1-5; 7 positions agree with TRBD1. The CDR3 totals 14 residues. Trimming at V came to 6 bases and at J to 2 bases, leaving 4 bases not matched to a gene. CDR1 MDHEN and CDR2 SYDVKM come from the germline V gene. CDR3 loop: CASSRQGGNQPQHF. The CDR3 DNA reads TGTGCCAGCAGCCGACAGGGAGGCAATCAGCCCCAGCATTTT.

The chain employs TRBV19 and TRBJ1-2, with D maybe TRBD1 (5 bases). V was cut by 5 bases and J by 2 bases, with 12 bases left in between. From germline, CDR1 is LNHDA and CDR2 SQIVND (reference sequence). The CDR3 runs 14 residues. CDR3 loop: CASSQGARNYGYTF. The CDR3 nucleotides read TGTGCCAGTAGTCAAGGGGCGAGGAACTATGGCTACACCTTC.

The chain links TRBV24-1 to TRBJ1-6, with D possibly matching TRBD1 (6 bases). In germline, CDR1 is KGHDR, CDR2 SFDVKD. Trimming removed 1 base at V and 3 bases at J, with 15 bases between. The CDR3 length is 18 residues. The CDR3 sequence: CATSDFLDGGVYNSPLHF. In nucleotides, the CDR3 is TGTGCCACCAGTGATTTTCTGGATGGGGGCGTCTATAATTCACCCCTCCACTTT.

The chain is built from TRBV2 and TRBJ2-3; D is perhaps TRBD2 (6 bases). The CDR3 sequence is 17 residues long. V shed 10 bases and J shed 0 bases, with 23 bases lying between them. In germline, CDR1 is SNHLY, CDR2 FYNNEI. CDR3 protein: CATTGGSRGTSTDTQYF. The CDR3 DNA is TGTGCCACCACCGGCGGGTCTCGAGGGACTAGCACAGATACGCAGTATTTT.

This chain connects TRBV6-1 to TRBJ1-6, with D perhaps TRBD1 (6 bases). The CDR3 runs 15 residues. Germline V gene lookup returns CDR1 MNHNS and CDR2 SASEGT. Trimming pared 3 bases from V and 9 bases from J, leaving 15 bases between. Written as DNA, the CDR3 is TGTGCCAGCAGTGACAGACAGGTAGTTTCTTCACCCCTCCACTTT. It translates to CASSDRQVVSSPLHF.